This TCR beta chain came from a study of blood T cell repertoires in COVID-19. Study summary: Sources were T cells, B-cell-depleted T cells, or PBMCs; the material itself was cDNA or gDNA.

In the original workflow: Estimation of nucleated cell counts was performed using reference gene primer amplification. Clones were sequenced by immunoSEQ multiplex PCR, and TCRdb holds only the in-frame ones, with some missing. D and trimming were read from the DNA, whereas the V and J calls and clone size are those reported in that table. Counted here are some 190,000 clones, about 80% occurring once; the ten biggest clones make up roughly an eighth. CDR1 is MNHEY and CDR2 is SVGEGT in the germline V gene. The CDR3 covers 16 residues. The junction had 15 bases not matched to a gene; V was cut back by 6 bases and J by 7 bases. During the 2 weeks before they entered the study, exposed participants had met someone with a PCR-confirmed or clinician-diagnosed COVID-19 case.

The chain couples TRBV6-2 or TRBV6-3 to TRBJ1-2; 9 nucleotides line up with TRBD1. This TCR came from a man aged 55 to 70 who had been exposed to COVID-19. Specimen: PBMCs or T cells enriched from blood (not recorded which). CDR3: CASSDRGASLLLGYTF. The CDR3 region has the DNA TGTGCCAGCAGCGACAGGGGGGCTTCCTTACTTCTTGGCTACACCTTC.